This T cell receptor (beta chain) was documented in a study of blood T cell repertoires in COVID-19. About the research overall: From the United States, Italy and Spain came samples of acute and convalescent COVID-19.

Authors' analysis steps: Scientists estimated how many nucleated cells there were by amplifying reference gene primers. The repertoire was sequenced with immunoSEQ multiplex PCR; TCRdb's copy has only in-frame clones and lacks some. From that table come the V and J calls and clone size; the DNA was used to work out D and trimming. The table shows under 400,000 clones, with 75% to 90% occurring only once. Patients at the Seattle site were enrolled during active infection and followed longitudinally. V lost 6 bases to trimming and J lost 6 bases; unmatched junction nucleotides: 11. The CDR3 covers 15 residues. Germline CDR1 and CDR2: MDHEN and SYDVKM.

This chain joins TRBV28 and TRBJ2-1; 7 positions match TRBD2. The specimen sequenced was peripheral blood. The clonotype comes from a woman aged 25-40 years with COVID-19, enrolled during active disease. The CDR3 DNA is TGTGCCAGCAGAACAGGACTAGGTTTGGCCAATGAGCAGTTCTTC. It codes for CASRTGLGLANEQFF.